The T cell receptor beta chain described here comes from a study of CD8 T cells in ankylosing spondylitis. Note on this clonotype: As yet, its antigen is unknown.

General study points: In synovial fluid and blood from reactive arthritis, some motif variants were previously reported. Roughly eight highly homologous variants made up a TCR beta motif that seemed to typify ankylosing spondylitis blood.

TCRdb reprocessed the 5' RACE reads with MiXCR, giving one entry per CDR3 protein. The data contain approximately 100,000 distinct CDR3 sequences, roughly 8% of them singletons. This CDR3 spans 15 amino acids. Germline trimming cut 1 base from V and 7 bases from J; bases unmatched to any gene: 5. CDR1 is SGHRS, CDR2 YFSETQ, per germline. The V gene is TRBV5-1, the J gene TRBJ2-2; 9 bases align to TRBD2. Material: blood, either unsorted or a sorted T cell fraction (not recorded which). The receptor's source is a male donor with ankylosing spondylitis or in good health (not recorded which). This chain's CDR3 is CASSLISGSSGELFF. CDR3 DNA: TGCGCCAGCAGCTTGATTAGCGGGAGTAGCGGGGAGCTGTTTTTT. Combining the CDR3 with reference TRBV5-1 and TRBJ2-2 gives the whole variable domain KAGVTQTPRYLIKTRGQQVTLSCSPISGHRSVSWYQQTPGQGLQFLFEYFSETQRNKGNFPGRFSGRQFSNSRSEMNVSTLELGDSALYLCASSLISGSSGELFFGEGSRLTVL.